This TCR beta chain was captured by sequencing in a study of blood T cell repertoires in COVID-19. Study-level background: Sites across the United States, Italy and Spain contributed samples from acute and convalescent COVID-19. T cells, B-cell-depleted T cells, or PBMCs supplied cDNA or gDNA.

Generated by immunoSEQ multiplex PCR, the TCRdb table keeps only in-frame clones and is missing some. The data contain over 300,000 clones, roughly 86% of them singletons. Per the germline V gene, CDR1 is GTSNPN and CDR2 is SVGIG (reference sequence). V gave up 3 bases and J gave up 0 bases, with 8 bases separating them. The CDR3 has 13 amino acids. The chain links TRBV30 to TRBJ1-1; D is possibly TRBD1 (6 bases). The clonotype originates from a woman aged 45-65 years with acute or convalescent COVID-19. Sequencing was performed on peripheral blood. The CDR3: CAWSRTVNTEAFF. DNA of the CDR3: TGTGCCTGGAGCCGGACAGTGAACACTGAAGCTTTCTTT. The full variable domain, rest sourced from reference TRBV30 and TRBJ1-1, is SQTIHQWPATLVQPVGSPLSLECTVEGTSNPNLYWYRQAAGRGLQLLFYSVGIGQISSEVPQNLSASRPQDRQFILSSKKLLLSDSGFYLCAWSRTVNTEAFFGQGTRLTVV.